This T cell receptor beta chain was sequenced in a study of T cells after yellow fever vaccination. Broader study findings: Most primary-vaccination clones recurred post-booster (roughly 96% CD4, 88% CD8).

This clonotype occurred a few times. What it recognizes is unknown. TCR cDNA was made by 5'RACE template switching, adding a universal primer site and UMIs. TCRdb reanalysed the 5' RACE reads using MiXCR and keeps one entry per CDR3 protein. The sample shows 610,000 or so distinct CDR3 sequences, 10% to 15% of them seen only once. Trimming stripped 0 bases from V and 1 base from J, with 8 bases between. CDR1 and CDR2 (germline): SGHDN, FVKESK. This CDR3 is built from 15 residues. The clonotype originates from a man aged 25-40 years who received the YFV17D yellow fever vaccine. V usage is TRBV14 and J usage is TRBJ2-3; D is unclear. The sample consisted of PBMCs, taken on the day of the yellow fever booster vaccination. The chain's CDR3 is CASSQEFLGTDTQYF. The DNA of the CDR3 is TGTGCCAGCAGCCAAGAGTTCCTTGGCACAGATACGCAGTATTTT. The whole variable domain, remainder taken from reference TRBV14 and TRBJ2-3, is EAGVTQFPSHSVIEKGQTVTLRCDPISGHDNLYWYRRVMGKEIKFLLHFVKESKQDESGMPNNRFLAERTGGTYSTLKVQPAELEDSGVYFCASSQEFLGTDTQYFGPGTRLTVL.